The T cell receptor beta chain under discussion was sequenced for a study of naive and memory T cell subsets. Note on this clonotype: Its antigen remains unknown.

Deletions cut 1 base from V and 1 base from J, with 4 bases between. CDR3 size: 12 residues. Germline V gives CDR1 DFQATT, CDR2 SNEGSKA (reference sequence). Findings and caveats of the study: Over 95% of naive TCR sequences appeared only once after error correction, unlike memory subsets.

The beta constant-region primer was an equimolar mix of two oligonucleotides covering TRBC1 and TRBC2. Nested alpha and beta constant-region primers with the SP2 primer drove four PCR rounds on ligated cDNA. From the UMI-ligation and nested PCR reads, TCRdb called clonotypes with MiXCR, one entry per CDR3 protein. The data hold tens of thousands of distinct CDR3 sequences, with about an eighth observed a single time. Four subsets defined by CD45RA and CD27 were sorted after CD3, CD4, CD8 and live/dead staining. The receptor comes from a human donor in good health. The rearrangement links TRBV20-1 to TRBJ1-1; D is undetermined. Material for sequencing was effector memory CD4+ T cells from blood. Indicated subset: effector memory, CD45RA- CD27-. In DNA form, the CDR3 reads TGCAGTGCTAGAGTAGAGAACACTGAAGCTTTCTTT. This codes for CSARVENTEAFF.